In this sample, the clone carrying this T cell receptor (beta chain) turned up a few times. Its antigen is as yet unknown. This entry comes from a study of vaccination and CD4 T cells after COVID-19. Cultured CD4+ T cell DNA underwent sequencing with the Oncomine TCR Beta short-read assay. TCRdb reprocessed the PCR reads via MiXCR and lists one record per CDR3 protein. The data show under 20,000 distinct CDR3 sequences, about 38% seen once. Treatment here: approximately 9-day PBMC culture with coronavirus spike peptide pools or control peptides (ViraFEST assay). This CDR3 comprises 13 residues. The V gene lost 4 bases and the J gene lost 8 bases, with 14 bases spanning the gap. From germline, CDR1 is MNHEY and CDR2 SMNVEV (reference sequence).

The sequences come from CD4+ T cells from blood, cultured in vitro, collected before SARS-CoV-2 vaccination. The receptor was derived from a human donor who received a COVID-19 vaccine. The J gene is TRBJ1-2, the V gene TRBV27, with D uncertain. DNA of the CDR3: TGTGCCAGCAGTTCAACTCCCCTATTAGGCTACACCTTC. This codes for CASSSTPLLGYTF.